This is a list of T cell receptor beta chains from one sample in a study of cytomegalovirus exposure and HLA in healthy donors. Produced via immunoSEQ multiplex PCR; TCRdb's table is partial and in-frame only. This sample yields 100,000 to 150,000 clones, of which roughly four fifths are seen a single time; 5.5% to 7% belongs to the top ten. The source material was PBMCs. Source of these receptors: a woman in her forties in good health and CMV-seropositive. The CDR3 runs from the conserved cysteine through the conserved F or W. The order of the fields is D gene, J gene, V gene, CDR3 protein. D genes are given only for firm matches.

d_call: .
j_call: TRBJ2-1
v_call: TRBV2
cdr3_aa: CATIADEQFF

d_call: .
j_call: TRBJ1-2
v_call: TRBV29-1
cdr3_aa: CSVGGQTYGYTF

d_call: .
j_call: TRBJ2-5
v_call: TRBV11-2
cdr3_aa: CASSPGLSEETQYF

d_call: .
j_call: TRBJ2-7
v_call: TRBV5-1
cdr3_aa: CASSPPGFAGEQYF

d_call: TRBD2
j_call: TRBJ2-3
v_call: TRBV4-3
cdr3_aa: CASSQHPSGSTDTQYF

d_call: TRBD2
j_call: TRBJ2-1
v_call: TRBV4-3
cdr3_aa: CASSPELAGVRYNEQFF

d_call: TRBD2
j_call: TRBJ2-7
v_call: TRBV9
cdr3_aa: CASSVGGGRAHEQYF

d_call: TRBD2
j_call: TRBJ2-2
v_call: TRBV6-9
cdr3_aa: CASSLWMTSGSRNTGELFF

d_call: TRBD2
j_call: TRBJ2-1
v_call: TRBV9
cdr3_aa: CASSVSGGASYNEQFF

d_call: TRBD2
j_call: TRBJ2-1
v_call: TRBV7-9
cdr3_aa: CASSFRDYTYNEQFF

d_call: TRBD2
j_call: TRBJ2-1
v_call: TRBV30
cdr3_aa: CAWSTPSGRAYNEQFF

d_call: .
j_call: TRBJ2-3
v_call: TRBV7-8
cdr3_aa: CASSSTVGTSTDTQYF

d_call: TRBD1
j_call: TRBJ2-6
v_call: TRBV5-1
cdr3_aa: CASSLASFRDRLFSGANVLTF

d_call: .
j_call: TRBJ2-1
v_call: TRBV21-1
cdr3_aa: CASSNGTGPSYEQFF

d_call: .
j_call: TRBJ1-1
v_call: TRBV5-4
cdr3_aa: CASSLDYAENTEAFF

d_call: .
j_call: TRBJ1-2
v_call: TRBV29-1
cdr3_aa: CSVEGPGDNYGYTF

d_call: .
j_call: TRBJ2-2
v_call: TRBV7-6
cdr3_aa: CASSPLFGTGELFF

d_call: TRBD1
j_call: TRBJ1-5
v_call: TRBV7-2
cdr3_aa: CASSTRDRVYQPQHF

d_call: .
j_call: TRBJ2-7
v_call: TRBV7-6
cdr3_aa: CASSLDEGYEQYF

d_call: TRBD2
j_call: TRBJ2-7
v_call: TRBV28
cdr3_aa: CASGGLAEAPYEQYF

d_call: TRBD2
j_call: TRBJ2-3
v_call: TRBV9
cdr3_aa: CASSVVGTSGASTDTQYF

d_call: .
j_call: TRBJ1-5
v_call: TRBV6-1
cdr3_aa: CASSEGLGGGSNQPQHF

d_call: .
j_call: TRBJ2-1
v_call: TRBV15
cdr3_aa: CATSSPPPGAYNEQFF

d_call: TRBD1
j_call: TRBJ1-5
v_call: TRBV6-1
cdr3_aa: CASSVNQGANQPQHF

d_call: .
j_call: TRBJ1-3
v_call: TRBV2
cdr3_aa: CASLGTIGNTIYF

d_call: TRBD1
j_call: TRBJ2-7
v_call: TRBV2
cdr3_aa: CASSARGQGLTFTYEQYF

d_call: TRBD1
j_call: TRBJ2-5
v_call: TRBV27
cdr3_aa: CASSLTPGGPVETQYF

d_call: TRBD2
j_call: TRBJ2-7
v_call: TRBV7-8
cdr3_aa: CASSLAWKREFSCEQYF

d_call: .
j_call: TRBJ2-3
v_call: TRBV28
cdr3_aa: CASSFVAVTDTQYF

d_call: .
j_call: TRBJ2-7
v_call: TRBV18
cdr3_aa: CASSPPSSYEQYF

d_call: .
j_call: TRBJ2-1
v_call: TRBV4-2
cdr3_aa: CASSQAAGIYNEQFF

d_call: .
j_call: TRBJ2-7
v_call: TRBV5-8
cdr3_aa: CASSFSLQYEQYF

d_call: .
j_call: TRBJ2-2
v_call: TRBV7-2
cdr3_aa: CASSLGQTNTGELFF

d_call: .
j_call: TRBJ2-2
v_call: TRBV29-1
cdr3_aa: CSVVRTGLDHTGELFF

d_call: .
j_call: TRBJ1-4
v_call: TRBV7-9
cdr3_aa: CASSLLRESRLEEKLFF

d_call: TRBD2
j_call: TRBJ2-5
v_call: TRBV4-2
cdr3_aa: CASRGRRGNSGIVETQYF

d_call: .
j_call: TRBJ2-3
v_call: TRBV28
cdr3_aa: CASSRVGASAQYF

d_call: TRBD1
j_call: TRBJ2-3
v_call: TRBV27
cdr3_aa: CASRPDRADTDTQYF

d_call: .
j_call: TRBJ2-7
v_call: TRBV6-6
cdr3_aa: CASSADIHEQYF

d_call: TRBD1
j_call: TRBJ2-2
v_call: TRBV10-3
cdr3_aa: CAISESTGGISAGELFF

d_call: .
j_call: TRBJ1-1
v_call: TRBV10-3
cdr3_aa: CAISVGGMNTEAFF

d_call: .
j_call: TRBJ1-4
v_call: TRBV29-1
cdr3_aa: CSVGQSPGEKLFF

d_call: .
j_call: TRBJ2-1
v_call: TRBV29-1
cdr3_aa: CSVEDPVGGARGEQFF